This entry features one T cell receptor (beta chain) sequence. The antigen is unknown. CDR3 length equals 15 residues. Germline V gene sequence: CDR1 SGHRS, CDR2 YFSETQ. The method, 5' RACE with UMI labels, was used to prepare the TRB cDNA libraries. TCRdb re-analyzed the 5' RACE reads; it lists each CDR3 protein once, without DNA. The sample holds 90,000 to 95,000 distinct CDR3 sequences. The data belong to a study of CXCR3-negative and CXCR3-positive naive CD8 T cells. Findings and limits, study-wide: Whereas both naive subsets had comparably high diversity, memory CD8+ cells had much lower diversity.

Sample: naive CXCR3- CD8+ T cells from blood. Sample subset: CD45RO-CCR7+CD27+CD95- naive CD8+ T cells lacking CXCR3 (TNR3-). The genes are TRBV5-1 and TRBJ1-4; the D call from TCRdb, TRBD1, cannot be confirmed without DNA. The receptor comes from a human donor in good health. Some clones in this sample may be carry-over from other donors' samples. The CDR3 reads CASSSWDGNNEKLFF.